This entry is about one T cell receptor (beta chain). The sample originates from a study of OX40 agonist ivuxolimab in advanced cancers. Background on the study: Cohort: approximately 83% men, mean age about 60, aged about 20 to 90.

TCRdb's copy holds only in-frame clones and misses some; the assay was immunoSEQ multiplex PCR. Found here are tens of thousands of clones, nearly 90% of them singletons; the top ten hold about 1.3%. The germline V gene has CDR1 SGDLS and CDR2 YYNGEE. The CDR3 covers 16 residues. The V segment lost 0 bases and the J segment 2 bases; nucleotides outside the gene matches: 3. This TCR derives from an adult with an advanced solid tumor such as melanoma, head and neck, liver or kidney cancer. V and J are TRBV9 and TRBJ2-3, with 10 bases lining up with TRBD2. The material sequenced was CD4+ or CD8+ T cells sorted from blood, taken in a trial of the OX40 agonist ivuxolimab. CDR3 DNA: TGTGCCAGCAGCGTAGGTCTAGCGGGGGTCACAGATACGCAGTATTTT. It is translated as CASSVGLAGVTDTQYF.